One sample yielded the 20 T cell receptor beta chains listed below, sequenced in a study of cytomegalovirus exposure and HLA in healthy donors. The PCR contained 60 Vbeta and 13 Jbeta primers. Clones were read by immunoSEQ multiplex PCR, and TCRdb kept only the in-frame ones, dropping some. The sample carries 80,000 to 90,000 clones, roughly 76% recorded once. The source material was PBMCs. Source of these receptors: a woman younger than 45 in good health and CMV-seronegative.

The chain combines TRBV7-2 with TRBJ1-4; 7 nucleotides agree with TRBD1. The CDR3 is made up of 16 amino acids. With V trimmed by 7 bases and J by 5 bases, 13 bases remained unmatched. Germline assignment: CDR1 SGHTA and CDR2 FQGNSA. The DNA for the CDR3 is TGTGCCAGCACCCCTACTCGGGCAGGGGGAAATGAAAAACTGTTTTTT. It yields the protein CASTPTRAGGNEKLFF.

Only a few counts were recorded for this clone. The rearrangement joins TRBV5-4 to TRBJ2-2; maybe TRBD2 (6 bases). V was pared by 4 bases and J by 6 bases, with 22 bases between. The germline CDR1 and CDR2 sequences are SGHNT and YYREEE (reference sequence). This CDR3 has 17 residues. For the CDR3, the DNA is TGTGCCAGCAGCCTCGACCCGGCACCCGGAGGGGCCGGGGAGCTGTTTTTT. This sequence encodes CASSLDPAPGGAGELFF.

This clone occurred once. The CDR3 spells CASSLTQAGELFF. The CDR3 bases are TGTGCCAGCAGCTTGACACAGGCCGGGGAGCTGTTTTTT. V usage is TRBV5-4 and J usage is TRBJ2-2, with D possibly TRBD1 on 5 matching bases. Germline CDR1 SGHNT, CDR2 YYREEE (reference sequence). The V gene lost 1 base and the J gene lost 6 bases, with 7 bases spanning the gap. The CDR3 contains 13 residues. Combining the CDR3 with reference TRBV5-4 and TRBJ2-2 gives the whole variable domain ETGVTQSPTHLIKTRGQQVTLRCSSQSGHNTVSWYQQALGQGPQFIFQYYREEENGRGNFPPRFSGLQFPNYSSELNVNALELDDSALYLCASSLTQAGELFFGEGSRLTVL.

DNA for the CDR3: TGCGCCAGCAACCCCAGGGCGGCGGAGGGGGAGACCCAGTACTTC. Translation gives CASNPRAAEGETQYF. This sequence joins TRBV5-1 and TRBJ2-5, with a weak D call TRBD2 (6 bases). The CDR3 has 15 residues. Trimming took 6 bases from V and 5 from J, leaving 20 bases between them. The germline V gene has CDR1 SGHRS and CDR2 YFSETQ.

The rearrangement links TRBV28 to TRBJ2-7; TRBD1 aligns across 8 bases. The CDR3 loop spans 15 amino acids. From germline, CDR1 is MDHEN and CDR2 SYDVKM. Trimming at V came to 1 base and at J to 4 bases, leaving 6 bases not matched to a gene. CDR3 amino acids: CASSLSPGGMYEQYF. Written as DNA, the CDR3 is TGTGCCAGCAGTTTATCCCCAGGGGGCATGTACGAGCAGTACTTC.

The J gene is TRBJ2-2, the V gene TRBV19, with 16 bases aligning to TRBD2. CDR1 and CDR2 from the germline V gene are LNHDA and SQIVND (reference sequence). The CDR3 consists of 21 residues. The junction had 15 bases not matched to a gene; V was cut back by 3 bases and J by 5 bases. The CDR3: CASSIPLTGLAGGSRTGELFF. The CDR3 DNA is TGTGCCAGTAGTATTCCCTTGACGGGACTAGCGGGAGGGTCTAGAACCGGGGAGCTGTTTTTT.

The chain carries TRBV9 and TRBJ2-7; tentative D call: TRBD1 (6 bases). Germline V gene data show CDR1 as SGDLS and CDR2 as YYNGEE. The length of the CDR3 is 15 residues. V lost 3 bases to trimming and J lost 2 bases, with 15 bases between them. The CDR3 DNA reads TGTGCCAGCAGCGCCAACCCCGGACAGACCTACGAGCAGTACTTC. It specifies CASSANPGQTYEQYF.

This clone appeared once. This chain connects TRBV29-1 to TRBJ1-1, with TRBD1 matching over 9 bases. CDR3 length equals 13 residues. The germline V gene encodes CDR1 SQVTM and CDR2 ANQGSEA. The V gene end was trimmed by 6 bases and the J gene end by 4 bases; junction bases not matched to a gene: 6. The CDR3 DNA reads TGCAGCGTCGCCGTACAGGGGGCCACTGAAGCTTTCTTT. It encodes CSVAVQGATEAFF.

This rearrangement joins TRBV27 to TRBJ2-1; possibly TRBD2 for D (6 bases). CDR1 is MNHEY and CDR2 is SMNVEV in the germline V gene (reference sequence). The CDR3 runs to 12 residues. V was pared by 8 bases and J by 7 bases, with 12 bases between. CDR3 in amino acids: CASGGRENEQFF. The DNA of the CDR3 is TGTGCCAGCGGAGGGCGAGAAAATGAGCAGTTCTTC.

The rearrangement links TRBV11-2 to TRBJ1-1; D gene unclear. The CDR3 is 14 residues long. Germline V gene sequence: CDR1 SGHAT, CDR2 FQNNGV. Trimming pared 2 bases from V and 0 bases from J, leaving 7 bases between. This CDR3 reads CASSLSSVNTEAFF. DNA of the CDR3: TGTGCCAGCAGCTTATCGTCTGTGAACACTGAAGCTTTCTTT.

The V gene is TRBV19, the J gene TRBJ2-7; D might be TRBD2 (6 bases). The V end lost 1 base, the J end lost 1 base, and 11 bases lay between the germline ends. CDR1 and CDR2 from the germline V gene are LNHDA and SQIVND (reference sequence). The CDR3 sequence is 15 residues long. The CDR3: CASSIGRGGSYEQYF. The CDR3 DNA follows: TGTGCCAGTAGTATAGGGAGGGGCGGATCCTACGAGCAGTACTTC.

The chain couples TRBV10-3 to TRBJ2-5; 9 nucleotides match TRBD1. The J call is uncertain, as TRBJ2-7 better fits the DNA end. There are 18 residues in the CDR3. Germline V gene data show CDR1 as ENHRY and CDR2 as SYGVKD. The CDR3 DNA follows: TGTGCCATCAGTGAGTCGGGACAGGGAATTATCAGCTCCTACGAGCAGTACTTC. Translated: CAISESGQGIISSYEQYF.

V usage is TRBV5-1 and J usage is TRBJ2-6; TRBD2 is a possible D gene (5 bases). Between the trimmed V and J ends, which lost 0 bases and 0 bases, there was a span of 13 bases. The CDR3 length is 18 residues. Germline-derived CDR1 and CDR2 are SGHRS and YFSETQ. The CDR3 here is CASSLETRGSSGANVLTF. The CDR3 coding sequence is TGCGCCAGCAGCTTGGAGACACGTGGGAGCTCTGGGGCCAACGTCCTGACTTTC.

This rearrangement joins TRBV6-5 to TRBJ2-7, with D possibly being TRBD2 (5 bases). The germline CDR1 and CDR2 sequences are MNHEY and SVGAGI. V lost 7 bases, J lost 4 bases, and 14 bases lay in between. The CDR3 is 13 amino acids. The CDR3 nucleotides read TGTGCCAGCAACCCTCACGGAGGTTACGAGCAGTACTTC. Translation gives CASNPHGGYEQYF.

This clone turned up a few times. The CDR3 nucleotides are TGTGCCAGCAGCCAAGGGTTAGTCTACGAGCAGTACTTC. It is translated as CASSQGLVYEQYF. The V call is TRBV14, the J call TRBJ2-7; D gene ambiguous. The CDR3 consists of 13 residues. Germline-derived CDR1 and CDR2 are SGHDN and FVKESK. Trimming shortened V by 1 base and J by 3 bases, and 7 bases separated the two germline ends.

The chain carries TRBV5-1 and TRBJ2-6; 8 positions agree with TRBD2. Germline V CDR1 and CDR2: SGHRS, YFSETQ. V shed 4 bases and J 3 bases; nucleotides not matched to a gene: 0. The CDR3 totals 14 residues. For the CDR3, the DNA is TGCGCCAGCAGCCGGGAGGGTGGGGCCAACGTCCTGACTTTC. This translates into CASSREGGANVLTF. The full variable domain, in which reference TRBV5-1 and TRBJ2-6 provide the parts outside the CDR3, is KAGVTQTPRYLIKTRGQQVTLSCSPISGHRSVSWYQQTPGQGLQFLFEYFSETQRNKGNFPGRFSGRQFSNSRSEMNVSTLELGDSALYLCASSREGGANVLTFGAGSRLTVL.

As DNA, the CDR3 is TGTGCCAGTAGTATAAGACGAAGGGGTGAGAGGATGAACACTGAAGCTTTCTTT. This translates into CASSIRRRGERMNTEAFF. The V call is TRBV19, the J call TRBJ1-1, with D tentatively TRBD1 (5 bases). Between the trimmed V and J ends, which lost 2 bases and 0 bases, there was a span of 19 bases. This CDR3 contains 18 residues. Germline V lookup: CDR1 LNHDA, CDR2 SQIVND (reference sequence). The complete variable domain, with remaining parts taken from reference TRBV19 and TRBJ1-1, reads DGGITQSPKYLFRKEGQNVTLSCEQNLNHDAMYWYRQDPGQGLRLIYYSQIVNDFQKGDIAEGYSVSREKKESFPLTVTSAQKNPTAFYLCASSIRRRGERMNTEAFFGQGTRLTVV.

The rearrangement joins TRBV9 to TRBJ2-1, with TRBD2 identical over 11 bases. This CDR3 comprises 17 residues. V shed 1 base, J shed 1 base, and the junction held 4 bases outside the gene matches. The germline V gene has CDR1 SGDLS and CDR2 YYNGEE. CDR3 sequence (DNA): TGTGCCAGCAGCGTAACTAGCGGGAGAGGGTCCTACAATGAGCAGTTCTTC. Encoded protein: CASSVTSGRGSYNEQFF.

The CDR3 region has the DNA TGCGCCAGCAGTCCGGGACAGGGTATGGAGTACACTGAAGCTTTCTTT. This encodes CASSPGQGMEYTEAFF. V gene TRBV10-1 combines with J gene TRBJ1-1; TRBD1 agrees at 9 bases. CDR3 length: 16 amino acids. Per germline, CDR1 WNHNN and CDR2 SYGVQD (reference sequence). V lost 5 bases, J lost 3 bases, and 10 bases stayed unmatched.

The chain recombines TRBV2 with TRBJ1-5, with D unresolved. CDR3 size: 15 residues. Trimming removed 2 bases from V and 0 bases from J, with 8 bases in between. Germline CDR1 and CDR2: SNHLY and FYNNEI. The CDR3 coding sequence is TGTGCCAGCAGTGAAACGGTTAATAGCAATCAGCCCCAGCATTTT. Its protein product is CASSETVNSNQPQHF.